The present T cell receptor beta chain was sequenced within a study of T cell changes during pregnancy in multiple sclerosis (dated by TCRdb to between 2018 and 2021). As for the study more broadly: In women with multiple sclerosis, the researchers looked at how the T cell repertoire shifted as pregnancy progressed.

As regards this clone: Its antigen has not been determined. Base qualities are missing; no much larger clone stands one base away.

Library preparation was by the immunoSEQ multiplex PCR assay. TCRdb's version of the immuneACCESS table is confined to in-frame rearrangements and falls short of the full clone set. An unresolved V gene accounts for under half of the shortfall where checked; the remainder is of unknown origin. Present in this sample are roughly 45,000 clones, around 92% of which were seen just once. The ten largest make up about 8.1% of the sample. The receptor was derived from a female donor with multiple sclerosis, enrolled in a pregnancy study. The material was CD8+ T cells from peripheral blood mononuclear cells, obtained after pregnancy.

The nucleotide sequence reads as follows: TGTGCCAGCAGTCCTAGCGGGAGAACCGACGAGCAGTACTTC. This yields the protein CASSPSGRTDEQYF. The sequence is built from TRBV28 and TRBJ2-7; 10 central nucleotides agree with TRBD2. In the germline V gene, CDR1 corresponds to MDHEN and CDR2 to SYDVKM. V ends up 5 bases short and J 5 bases short, with an unmatched junction base count of 6. Including cysteine and phenylalanine, the CDR3 has 14 amino acids. The read is trimmed to its CDR3 DNA, 42 bases read in frame from base 1.